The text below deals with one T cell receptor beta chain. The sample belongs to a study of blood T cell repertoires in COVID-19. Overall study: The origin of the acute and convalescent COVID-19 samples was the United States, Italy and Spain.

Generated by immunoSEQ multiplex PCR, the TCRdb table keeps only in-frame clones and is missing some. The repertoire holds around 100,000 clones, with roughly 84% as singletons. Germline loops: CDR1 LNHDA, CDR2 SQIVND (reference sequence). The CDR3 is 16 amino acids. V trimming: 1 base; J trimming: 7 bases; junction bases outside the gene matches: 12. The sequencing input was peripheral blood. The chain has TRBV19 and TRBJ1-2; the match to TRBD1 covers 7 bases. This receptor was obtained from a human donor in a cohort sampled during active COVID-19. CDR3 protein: CASSIGGQIVTGGYTF. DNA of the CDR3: TGTGCCAGTAGTATAGGGGGACAGATTGTAACTGGTGGCTACACCTTC.